The 8 T cell receptor beta chains given below trace back to one sample, sequenced in a study of T cell repertoires in cytomegalovirus infection. The antigens for these receptors are not known. MiXCR, applied by TCRdb to the reads, yields one record per CDR3 protein. The table has approximately 590,000 distinct CDR3 sequences, approximately 40% seen once. This specimen was cultured PBMCs, taken from culture after CMV antigen stimulation. The receptors were sampled from a human donor in good health (CMV status not recorded). Some clones in this sample may be carry-over from other donors' samples.

The V and J genes are TRBV2 and TRBJ2-7, with TRBD2 matching 13 bases. Trimming took 6 bases from V and 1 from J; bases not matched to a gene: 6. From germline, CDR1 is SNHLY and CDR2 FYNNEI. The CDR3 spans 16 residues. DNA of the CDR3: TGTGCCAGCAGGAGAACTAGCGGGGGGGCGTCCTACGAGCAGTACTTC. Amino acids: CASRRTSGGASYEQYF.

J is TRBJ1-5 and V is TRBV7-9; D unresolved. The germline V and J ends were trimmed by 4 bases and 1 base, with 11 bases remaining between them. Looked up from germline, CDR1 is SEHNR and CDR2 is FQNEAQ (reference sequence). This CDR3 contains 15 residues. The CDR3 is CASSSGTLSNQPQHF. The CDR3, as DNA: TGTGCCAGCAGCTCCGGTACTTTAAGCAATCAGCCCCAGCATTTT.

This clonotype has a handful of counts. This rearrangement joins TRBV12-3 or TRBV12-4 to TRBJ1-5, with D unclear. The germline V and J ends were trimmed by 6 bases and 4 bases, with 7 bases remaining between them. The CDR3 is made up of 12 amino acids. In nucleotides, the CDR3 is TGTGCCAGCAGGCCCGATAATCAGCCCCAGCATTTT. Residues: CASRPDNQPQHF.

The gene calls are TRBV7-8 and TRBJ2-3; D unclear. The germline gives CDR1 SGHVS, CDR2 FQNEAQ. This CDR3 comprises 14 residues. V was cut by 2 bases and J by 4 bases, with 10 bases left in between. The CDR3 loop reads CASSLRSGADTQYF. For the CDR3, the DNA is TGTGCCAGCAGCTTAAGAAGTGGCGCAGATACGCAGTATTTT. The variable domain in full, completed from reference TRBV7-8 and TRBJ2-3, reads GAGVSQSPRYKVAKRGQDVALRCDPISGHVSLFWYQQALGQGPEFLTYFQNEAQLDKSGLPSDRFFAERPEGSVSTLKIQRTQQEDSAVYLCASSLRSGADTQYFGPGTRLTVL.

This chain uses TRBV29-1 with TRBJ1-4; D gene ambiguous. The germline gives CDR1 SQVTM, CDR2 ANQGSEA. The CDR3 runs to 10 residues. The ends were cut back, 6 bases at V and 7 bases at J, with 6 bases in the middle. The CDR3 sequence is CSVYTEKLFF. CDR3 DNA sequence: TGCAGCGTGTACACTGAAAAACTGTTTTTT.

This clonotype was counted a few times. V gene TRBV6-2 or TRBV6-3 combines with J gene TRBJ2-7; 9 bases align to TRBD2. The CDR3 runs to 15 residues. J gave up 5 bases and V 4 bases, and 9 bases lay outside the gene matches. Germline V gene data show CDR1 as MNHEY and CDR2 as SVGEGT. This CDR3 reads CASSWLGTSPHEQYF. As DNA, the CDR3 is TGTGCCAGCAGTTGGCTCGGGACTAGCCCCCACGAGCAGTACTTC.

The CDR3 nucleotides read TGTGCCAGCAGCTTTCAGCGGGCGGGGGGGCAGTACTTC. This encodes CASSFQRAGGQYF. The chain is built from TRBV7-2 and TRBJ2-7, with 8 bases fitting TRBD2. Per germline, CDR1 SGHTA and CDR2 FQGNSA. The ends lost 3 bases at V and 9 bases at J; junction bases unmatched: 7. The CDR3 runs to 13 residues. Filled out from reference TRBV7-2 and TRBJ2-7, the complete variable domain reads GAGVSQSPSNKVTEKGKDVELRCDPISGHTALYWYRQSLGQGLEFLIYFQGNSAPDKSGLPSDRFSAERTGGSVSTLTIQRTQQEDSAVYLCASSFQRAGGQYFGPGTRLTVT.

This chain links TRBV12-3 or TRBV12-4 with TRBJ1-1; D unclear. This CDR3 is 14 amino acids long. Trimming shortened V by 10 bases and J by 1 base, and 16 bases separated the two germline ends. CDR3 amino acids: CATARGLGNTEAFF. The CDR3 DNA reads as TGTGCCACCGCCCGGGGTTTAGGGAACACTGAAGCTTTCTTT.